Listed here are 15 T cell receptor beta chains from one sample, sequenced in a study of blood T cell repertoires in COVID-19. Data came from immunoSEQ multiplex PCR; TCRdb stores just in-frame clones and leaves some out. This sample has some 270,000 clones, with around 85% found just once. What was sequenced was peripheral blood. Receptor source: a woman in her 70s with acute or convalescent COVID-19.

The J gene is TRBJ1-2, the V gene TRBV5-5; a weak D match, TRBD1 (5 bases). In germline, CDR1 is SGHKS, CDR2 YYEKEE (reference sequence). The CDR3 has 15 residues. The germline V and J ends were trimmed by 0 bases and 4 bases, with 13 bases remaining between them. In DNA, the CDR3 is TGTGCCAGCAGCTTGGCGCGTGGGGGGACCTATGGCTACACCTTC. Translation gives CASSLARGGTYGYTF.

The chain employs TRBV21-1 and TRBJ2-5; TRBD2, as called in the table, went unchecked against the DNA. TRBV21-1 is an annotated pseudogene. This CDR3 has 14 amino acids. CDR3 sequence (DNA): TGTGCCAGCAGCAAAGATCGGGGGCAAGAGACCCAGTACTTC. It translates to CASSKDRGQETQYF.

This clone was detected a few times. This chain uses TRBV5-1 with TRBJ2-1, with 9 bases identical to TRBD2. Germline V CDR1 and CDR2: SGHRS, YFSETQ. The CDR3 is 16 residues long. The trim removed 3 bases at V and 3 bases at J, leaving 7 bases unmatched. DNA for the CDR3: TGCGCCAGCAGCTCCGGAGAGACTAGCGGCTACAATGAGCAGTTCTTC. It specifies CASSSGETSGYNEQFF.

The chain carries TRBV5-1 and TRBJ2-3; no clear D gene. The CDR3 runs to 13 residues. V was pared by 6 bases and J by 2 bases, with 10 bases between. Germline V lookup: CDR1 SGHRS, CDR2 YFSETQ. The DNA for the CDR3 is TGCGCCAGCAAATTACCCTACACAGATACGCAGTATTTT. As protein: CASKLPYTDTQYF. Filled out from reference TRBV5-1 and TRBJ2-3, the complete variable domain reads KAGVTQTPRYLIKTRGQQVTLSCSPISGHRSVSWYQQTPGQGLQFLFEYFSETQRNKGNFPGRFSGRQFSNSRSEMNVSTLELGDSALYLCASKLPYTDTQYFGPGTRLTVL.

The CDR3 spells CASSFLSGENTGELFF. As DNA, the CDR3 is TGTGCCAGCAGCTTCCTTAGCGGGGAGAACACCGGGGAGCTGTTTTTT. The chain combines TRBV11-2 with TRBJ2-2; 8 bases agree with TRBD2. The CDR3 covers 16 residues. Germline values: CDR1 SGHAT, CDR2 FQNNGV. V gave up 3 bases and J gave up 1 base; unmatched junction bases: 4.

The V and J genes are TRBV9 and TRBJ2-7, with a weak D call TRBD2 (6 bases). From germline, CDR1 is SGDLS and CDR2 YYNGEE. V lost 4 bases and J lost 1, with 18 bases in between. There are 16 residues in the CDR3. The CDR3: CASSPRRDFLSYEQYF. CDR3 coding DNA: TGTGCCAGCAGCCCCCGGCGGGACTTCCTGTCCTACGAGCAGTACTTC.

The chain has TRBV21-1 and TRBJ1-5; the table assigns TRBD1, which was not confirmed against the DNA. TRBV21-1 is a listed pseudogene. CDR3 size: 15 residues. CDR3 residues: CAGWSGAVSNQPQHF. The CDR3 bases are TGTGCCGGCTGGTCAGGGGCGGTTAGTAATCAGCCCCAGCATTTT.

The CDR3 DNA is TGCAGCGTTGGACGACCCGTACGAGGGAAGAAGACTGAAGCTTTCTTT. Translating it yields CSVGRPVRGKKTEAFF. The rearrangement joins TRBV29-1 to TRBJ1-1; D is ambiguous. There are 16 residues in the CDR3. Trimming took off 4 bases at V and 5 bases at J, with 23 bases between the two ends. CDR1 and CDR2 (germline): SQVTM, ANQGSEA.

J is TRBJ1-1 and V is TRBV19; 7 bases match TRBD1. Trimming removed 8 bases from V and 2 bases from J; junction bases left unmatched: 11. CDR3 length: 15 amino acids. CDR1 and CDR2 from the germline V gene are LNHDA and SQIVND (reference sequence). This CDR3 is CASWGTDPRNTEAFF. The DNA of the CDR3 is TGTGCCAGTTGGGGGACAGACCCTCGAAACACTGAAGCTTTCTTT.

This chain uses TRBV20-1 with TRBJ1-2; D unclear. Trimming shortened V by 5 bases and J by 6 bases, and 7 bases separated the two germline ends. The germline V gene has CDR1 DFQATT and CDR2 SNEGSKA (reference sequence). The CDR3 length is 10 residues. The CDR3 loop reads CSAVIDGYTF. CDR3 sequence (DNA): TGCAGTGCTGTAATTGATGGCTACACCTTC.

Points on this clone: In the same sample, other DNA sequences code for this CDR3. The chain has TRBV3-1 (or the pseudogene TRBV3-2) and TRBJ1-6; TRBD1 matches at 9 bases. This CDR3 region has 15 residues. V lost 1 base, J lost 7 bases, and 2 bases stayed unmatched. CDR1 is LGHDT, CDR2 YNNKEL, per germline (reference sequence). Here the CDR3 DNA reads TGTGCCAGCAGCCAAGGGACAGGGGTAAATTCACCCCTCCACTTT. This codes for CASSQGTGVNSPLHF.

The chain has TRBV7-9 and TRBJ2-5, with D maybe TRBD1 (5 bases). The V gene lost 7 bases and the J gene lost 4 bases, with 16 bases spanning the gap. Germline V gene sequence: CDR1 SEHNR, CDR2 FQNEAQ (reference sequence). There are 14 residues in the CDR3. In DNA, the CDR3 is TGTGCCAGCAACCCCATGGGGCGTGGAGAGACCCAGTACTTC. Amino acid sequence: CASNPMGRGETQYF.

This clone was seen only once. The chain uses TRBV7-9 and TRBJ2-3; 9 nucleotides match TRBD2. The CDR3 extends over 17 amino acids. CDR1 is SEHNR and CDR2 is FQNEAQ in the germline V gene (reference sequence). The trim removed 2 bases at V and 3 bases at J, leaving 9 bases unmatched. Written as DNA, the CDR3 is TGTGCCAGCAGCTTAAGGGAATTGCGGGGGGGAACAGATACGCAGTATTTT. It yields the protein CASSLRELRGGTDTQYF.

This rearrangement joins TRBV6-5 to TRBJ2-6; TRBD2 agrees at 7 bases. The CDR3 is 15 amino acids. Germline V gene lookup returns CDR1 MNHEY and CDR2 SVGAGI. V shed 7 bases, J shed 1 base, and the junction held 4 bases outside the gene matches. CDR3 protein: CASNLGGSGANVLTF. CDR3 coding DNA: TGTGCCAGCAACCTGGGGGGGTCTGGGGCCAACGTCCTGACTTTC.

The chain is built from TRBV5-4 and TRBJ1-1; 8 bases are shared with TRBD1. The CDR3 loop spans 15 amino acids. Germline CDR1 is SGHNT and CDR2 is YYREEE (reference sequence). With 4 bases clipped from V and 4 bases from J, the junction kept 9 bases outside the gene matches. The DNA of the CDR3 is TGTGCCAGCAGCCAGAGACAGGGGAGGGTCACTGAAGCTTTCTTT. Protein product: CASSQRQGRVTEAFF.